Only one count was recorded for the clone carrying this T cell receptor beta chain. Its target is not known. Generated by immunoSEQ multiplex PCR, the TCRdb table keeps only in-frame clones and is missing some. The sample contains roughly 680,000 clones, more than 70% of which appear only once. These data originate in a study of Ad26.COV2.S vaccination and SARS-CoV-2 variants. Whole-study results and caveats: Substantial breadth in spike-specific CD8+ and CD4+ T cell responses was reportedly seen after vaccination.

Stated treatment: roughly 19 received Ad26.COV2.S at low or high dose, single or two shots; roughly 5 received placebo; per-sample allocation not given. Vaccine and placebo recipients were sampled on day 63 after the first injection. An Ad26 vector that expressed Wuhan-strain SARS-CoV-2 spike constituted the vaccine. The CDR3 loop spans 15 amino acids. V usage is TRBV21-1 and J usage is TRBJ1-3; the listed D gene, TRBD1, was not tested against the DNA. TRBV21-1 is a pseudogene. Source: peripheral blood, taken in a trial of Ad26.COV2.S vaccine versus placebo. The TCR sequence derives from a person aged 18 to 65 who received the Ad26.COV2.S COVID-19 vaccine or a placebo. The CDR3 DNA follows: TGTGCCAGCAGCAAATGGGGCGGCACTGGAAACACCATATATTTT. It translates to CASSKWGGTGNTIYF.